This TCR beta chain was captured in a study of human T cells and chemical hapten exposure. At the level of the study: Each patch test put 0.01% DPC on the upper back, and results were read at 6 days. Study-wide findings and caveats: Alopecia affected the donors, so their immune response may differ from healthy people's.

In the original processing: Between about 23,224 and 750,000 TCRs appeared in each sample, and the median stood at roughly 100,000. A single record per CDR3 protein comes from TCRdb applying MiXCR to the RACE reads. The V and J calls come from TCRdb's annotation, not from the publication. Of 300,000 to 450,000 distinct CDR3 sequences listed, 4.5% to 6% are singletons. The time point is: pre-sensitization, week 0. Regarding treatment: therapeutic diphenylcyclopropenone sensitization with weekly scalp DPC. This CDR3 is built from 15 residues. From germline, CDR1 is SGHRS and CDR2 YFSETQ. With 0 bases removed from V and 2 bases from J, the gap between germline ends came to 9 bases. This clonotype appeared many times. Its target is not known.

The genes are TRBV5-1 and TRBJ1-3; tentative D call: TRBD1 (5 bases). The TCR originated in a woman between 45 and 60 years old with alopecia areata. Some clones in this sample may be carry-over from other donors' samples. The material sequenced was whole blood, taken in connection with sensitization to the hapten diphenylcyclopropenone (DPC). Here the CDR3 reads CASSLGQTTGNTIYF. CDR3 in DNA: TGCGCCAGCAGCTTGGGACAGACGACTGGAAACACCATATATTTT.